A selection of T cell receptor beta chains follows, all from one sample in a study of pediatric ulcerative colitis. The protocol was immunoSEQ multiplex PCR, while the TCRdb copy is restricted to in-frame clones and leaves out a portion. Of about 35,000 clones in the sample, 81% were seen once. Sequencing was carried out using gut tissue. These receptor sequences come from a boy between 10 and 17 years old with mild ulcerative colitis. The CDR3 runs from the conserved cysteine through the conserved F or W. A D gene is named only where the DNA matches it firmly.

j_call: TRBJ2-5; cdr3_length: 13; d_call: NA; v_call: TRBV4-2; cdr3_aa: CASSQGQQETQYF
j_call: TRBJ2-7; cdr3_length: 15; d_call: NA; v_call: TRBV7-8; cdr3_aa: CASSLEVDSTYEQYF
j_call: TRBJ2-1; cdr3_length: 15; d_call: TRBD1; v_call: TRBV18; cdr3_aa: CASSPQGDSYNEQFF
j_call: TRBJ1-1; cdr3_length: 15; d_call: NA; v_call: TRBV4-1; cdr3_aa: CASSQGVRGYGEAFF
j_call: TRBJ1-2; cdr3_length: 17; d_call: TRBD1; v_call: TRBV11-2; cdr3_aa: CASSGRDRGPFNYGYTF
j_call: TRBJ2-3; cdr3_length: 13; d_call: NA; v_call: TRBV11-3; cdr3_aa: CASSLDSTDTQYF
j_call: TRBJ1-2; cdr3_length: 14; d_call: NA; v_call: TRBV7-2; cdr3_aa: CASSSPTARYGYTF
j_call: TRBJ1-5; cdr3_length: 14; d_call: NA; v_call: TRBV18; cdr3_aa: CASSPGFSNQPQHF
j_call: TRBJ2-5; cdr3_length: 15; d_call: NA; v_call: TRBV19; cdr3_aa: CASSRAAFRQETQYF
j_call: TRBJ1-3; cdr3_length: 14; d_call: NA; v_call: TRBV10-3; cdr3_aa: CASKEVPSGNTIYF
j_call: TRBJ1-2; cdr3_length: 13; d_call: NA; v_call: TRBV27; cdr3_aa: CASSLAPRSGYTF
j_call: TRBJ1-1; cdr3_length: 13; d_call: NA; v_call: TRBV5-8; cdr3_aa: CASSRAVATEAFF
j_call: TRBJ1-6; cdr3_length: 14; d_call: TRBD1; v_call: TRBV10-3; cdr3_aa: CAIGPIDRGSPLHF
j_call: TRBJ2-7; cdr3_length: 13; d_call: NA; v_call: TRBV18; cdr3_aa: CASSPRAYYEQYF
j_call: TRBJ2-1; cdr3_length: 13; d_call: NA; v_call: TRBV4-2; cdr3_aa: CASSQVTKDEQFF
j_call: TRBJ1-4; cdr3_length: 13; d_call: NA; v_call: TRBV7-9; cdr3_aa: CASSSRHNEKLFF
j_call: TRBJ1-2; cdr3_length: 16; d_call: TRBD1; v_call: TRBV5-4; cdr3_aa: CASSRASGTGADGYTF